Reported below is one T cell receptor (beta chain). This clonotype showed up just a few times. Its antigen remains unidentified. No clone much larger than this one lies a single base away; base qualities are absent. The junction shows trimming of 3 bases on V and 5 bases on J, and the gene matches do not reach 7 bases of it. The CDR3, cysteine through phenylalanine, is 16 amino acids long. CDR3 DNA is the only sequence kept; it has 48 bases, read in frame from the first base. CDR1 and CDR2 were assigned from the germline V gene (reference sequence) as SEHNR and FQNEAQ. This entry is derived from a study of identical twins (TCRdb year 2016). Turning to the overall study: The study deep-sequenced TCR alpha and beta repertoires from monozygotic twins, unrelated adults of various ages and cord blood to test whether fetal clonotypes persist. To rule out contamination, the twin experiments were replicated at different times with different library preparation protocols. On the study overall, not on this receptor specifically: The excess sharing between twins in beta out-of-frame sequences was weaker because fewer shared sequences reduced the signal-to-noise ratio. Because the same donors could not be followed over many years, the conclusions relied on cross-sectional statistical analysis. Zero-insertion analyses could be partly confounded by invariant T cells such as MAIT and iNKT, though diverse VJ usage argued against such confounding for most clonotypes. Out-of-frame TCR alpha sharing in monozygotic twins was systematically underestimated by recombination models, whereas sharing between unrelated individuals was in agreement with the recombination models. Abundant cord blood beta clonotypes had fewer insertions, young adult naive repertoires showed a similar but weaker trend, and memory repertoires showed no such trend. Compared with coincidental sharing between unrelated individuals, out-of-frame TCR alpha sequences shared between twins had an excess of sequences with low generation probability.

The library was built by means of 5' RACE. The instrument given in TCRdb is Illumina HiSeq 2000. A universal primer binding site was added through template switching, and the final cDNA carried a unique molecular identifier so that TCR cDNA molecules could be counted accurately. Specific primers in the conserved constant-segment region were used to synthesize first-strand cDNA for TCR alpha and beta chains. To control for contamination, every cDNA library carried two barcodes: a SMART-Mk sample barcode plus Illumina barcodes. TruSeq adapter sequences along with Illumina sample barcodes were introduced in two successive PCR steps. The TCR alpha and beta cDNA libraries were sequenced on the Illumina HiSeq platform using custom primers. As for the original processing: Unique molecular identifiers were extracted from raw reads with MiGEC, and CDR3 positions were determined with MiXCR. Recombination models were inferred per individual with the repgenHMM and IGoR tools using an EM algorithm. The tcR package in R was used for shared clonotype analysis, with sharing normalized by the product of cloneset sizes. To study raw recombination free of thymic and clonal selection effects, out-of-frame nonproductive sequences were analyzed. TCRdb trimmed public reads at Q25 via fastp, called clones via MiXCR and kept in-frame beta chains. Every entry covers one CDR3 protein and lists the most common genes and DNA from its rows. These V and J calls originate from TCRdb's pipeline instead of the authors' own analysis. The sample records around 960,000 distinct CDR3 sequences, 10% to 15% of which are singletons. The top ten clones comprise 1.5% to 2% of the sample.

Every donor in the study was a healthy Caucasian. Three pairs of female monozygotic twins, all aged roughly 18 to 30 years, were included in the twin cohort. Peripheral blood mononuclear cells were the source from which RNA for the TCR libraries was isolated. These records were also assigned to another study, of yellow fever vaccine responses in identical twins. Taken from the second paper: The authors reported that the T cell response to vaccination in identical twins appeared partly convergent and partly personalized. In identical twins, the study followed T cell clones that responded to the vaccine with precision.

This TCR was sampled from a woman aged 18-29 years in good health. The chain uses TRBV7-9 and TRBJ2-1, with 10 bases aligning to TRBD2. The specimen was PBMCs. The DNA reads TGTGCCAGCAGCTTGTCTAGGACTAGCGGAGACAATGAGCAGTTCTTC. Translated, this gives CASSLSRTSGDNEQFF. The reference TRBV7-9 and TRBJ2-1 proteins fill in what lies around the CDR3, so the full variable domain reads DTGVSQNPRHKITKRGQNVTFRCDPISEHNRLYWYRQTLGQGPEFLTYFQNEAQLEKSRLLSDRFSAERPKGSFSTLEIQRTEQGDSAMYLCASSLSRTSGDNEQFFGPGTRLTVL.